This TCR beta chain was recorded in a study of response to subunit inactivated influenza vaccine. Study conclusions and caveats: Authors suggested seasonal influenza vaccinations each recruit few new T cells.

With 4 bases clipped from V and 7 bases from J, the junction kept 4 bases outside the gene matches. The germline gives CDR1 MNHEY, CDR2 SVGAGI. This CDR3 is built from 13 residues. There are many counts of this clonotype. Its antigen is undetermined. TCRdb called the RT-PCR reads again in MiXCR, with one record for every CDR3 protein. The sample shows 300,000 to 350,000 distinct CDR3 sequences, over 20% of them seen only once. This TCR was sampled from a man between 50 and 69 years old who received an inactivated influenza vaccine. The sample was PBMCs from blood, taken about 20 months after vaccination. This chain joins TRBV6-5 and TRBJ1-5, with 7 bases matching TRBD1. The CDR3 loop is CASSSTGAQPQHF. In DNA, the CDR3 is TGTGCCAGCAGTTCCACAGGGGCGCAGCCCCAGCATTTT.